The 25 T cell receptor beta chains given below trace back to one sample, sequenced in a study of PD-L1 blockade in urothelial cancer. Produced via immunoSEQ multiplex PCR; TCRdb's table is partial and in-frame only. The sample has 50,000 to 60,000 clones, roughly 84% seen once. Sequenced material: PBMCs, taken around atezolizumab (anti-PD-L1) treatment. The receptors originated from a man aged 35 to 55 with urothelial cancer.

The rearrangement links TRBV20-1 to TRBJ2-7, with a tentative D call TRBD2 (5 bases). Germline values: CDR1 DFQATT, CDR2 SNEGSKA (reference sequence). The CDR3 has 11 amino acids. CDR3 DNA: TGCAGTGCTGCTTCGGCGCAGAGGGTGAACGTC. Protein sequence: CSAASAQRVNV.

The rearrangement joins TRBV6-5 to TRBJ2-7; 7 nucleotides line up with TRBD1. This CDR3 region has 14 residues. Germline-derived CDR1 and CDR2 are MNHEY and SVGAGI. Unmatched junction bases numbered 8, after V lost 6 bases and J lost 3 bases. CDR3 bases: TGTGCCAGCAGCCGTCCCGGGACAGACTACGAGCAGTACTTC. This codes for CASSRPGTDYEQYF.

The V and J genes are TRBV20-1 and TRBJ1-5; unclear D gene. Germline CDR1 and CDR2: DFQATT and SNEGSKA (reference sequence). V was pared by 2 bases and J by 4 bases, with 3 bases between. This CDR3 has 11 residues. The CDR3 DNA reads TGCAGTGCTAGACAAAATCAGCCCCAGCATTTT. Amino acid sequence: CSARQNQPQHF.

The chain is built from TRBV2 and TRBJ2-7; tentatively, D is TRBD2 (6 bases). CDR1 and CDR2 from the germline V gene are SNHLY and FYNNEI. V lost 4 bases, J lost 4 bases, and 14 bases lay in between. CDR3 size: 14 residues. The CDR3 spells CASSVLRDGYEQYF. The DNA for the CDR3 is TGTGCCAGCAGTGTTCTGCGGGATGGGTACGAGCAGTACTTC.

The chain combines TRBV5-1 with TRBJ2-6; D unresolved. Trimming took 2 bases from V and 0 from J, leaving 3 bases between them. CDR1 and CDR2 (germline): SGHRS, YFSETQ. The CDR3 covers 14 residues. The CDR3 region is CASSFSSGANVLTF. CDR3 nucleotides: TGCGCCAGCAGCTTCAGCTCTGGGGCCAACGTCCTGACTTTC.

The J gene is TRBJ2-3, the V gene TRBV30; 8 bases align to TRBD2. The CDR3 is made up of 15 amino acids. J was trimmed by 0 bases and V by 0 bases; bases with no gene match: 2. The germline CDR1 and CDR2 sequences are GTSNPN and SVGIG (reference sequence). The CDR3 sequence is CAWSVRGGSTDTQYF. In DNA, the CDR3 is TGTGCCTGGAGTGTACGGGGGGGGAGCACAGATACGCAGTATTTT.

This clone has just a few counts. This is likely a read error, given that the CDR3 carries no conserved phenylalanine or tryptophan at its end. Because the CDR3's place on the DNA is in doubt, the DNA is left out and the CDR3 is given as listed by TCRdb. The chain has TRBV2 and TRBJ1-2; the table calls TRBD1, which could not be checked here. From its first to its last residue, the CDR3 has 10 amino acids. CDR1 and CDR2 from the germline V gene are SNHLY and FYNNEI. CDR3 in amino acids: CASSLNRDTA.

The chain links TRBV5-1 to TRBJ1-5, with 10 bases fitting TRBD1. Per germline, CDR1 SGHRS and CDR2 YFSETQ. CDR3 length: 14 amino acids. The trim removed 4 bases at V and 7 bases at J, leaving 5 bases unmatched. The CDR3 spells CASSVGTGVQPQHF. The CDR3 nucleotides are TGCGCCAGCAGCGTCGGGACAGGGGTCCAGCCCCAGCATTTT.

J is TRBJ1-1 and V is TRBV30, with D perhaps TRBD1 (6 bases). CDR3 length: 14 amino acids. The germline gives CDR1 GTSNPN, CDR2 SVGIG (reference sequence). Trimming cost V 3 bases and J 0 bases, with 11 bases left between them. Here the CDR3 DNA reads TGTGCCTGGAGCGCAGGGGCCGTGAACACTGAAGCTTTCTTT. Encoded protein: CAWSAGAVNTEAFF.

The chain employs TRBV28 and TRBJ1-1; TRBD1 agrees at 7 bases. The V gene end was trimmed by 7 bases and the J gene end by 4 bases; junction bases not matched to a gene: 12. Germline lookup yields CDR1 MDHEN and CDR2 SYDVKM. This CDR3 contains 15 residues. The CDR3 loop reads CASILVTGLGTEAFF. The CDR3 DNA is TGTGCCAGCATCCTCGTGACAGGGCTAGGCACTGAAGCTTTCTTT.

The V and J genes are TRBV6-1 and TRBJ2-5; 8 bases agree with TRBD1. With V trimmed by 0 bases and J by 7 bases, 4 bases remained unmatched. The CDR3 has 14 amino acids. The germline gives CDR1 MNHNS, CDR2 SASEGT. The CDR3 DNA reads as TGTGCCAGCAGTGAAGCAAGACAGGGGCGGACCCAGTACTTC. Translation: CASSEARQGRTQYF.

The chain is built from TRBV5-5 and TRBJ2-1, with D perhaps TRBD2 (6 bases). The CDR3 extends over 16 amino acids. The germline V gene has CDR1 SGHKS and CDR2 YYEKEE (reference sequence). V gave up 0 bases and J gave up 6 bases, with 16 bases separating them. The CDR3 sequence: CASSLALAELSNEQFF. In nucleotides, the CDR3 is TGTGCCAGCAGCTTGGCTTTAGCGGAACTGTCCAATGAGCAGTTCTTC. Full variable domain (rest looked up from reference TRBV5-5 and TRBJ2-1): DAGVTQSPTHLIKTRGQQVTLRCSPISGHKSVSWYQQVLGQGPQFIFQYYEKEERGRGNFPDRFSARQFPNYSSELNVNALLLGDSALYLCASSLALAELSNEQFFGPGTRLTVL.

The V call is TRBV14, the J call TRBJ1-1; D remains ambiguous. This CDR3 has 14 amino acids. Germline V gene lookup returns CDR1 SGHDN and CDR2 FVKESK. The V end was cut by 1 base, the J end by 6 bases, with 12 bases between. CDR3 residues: CASSQVRGTAEAFF. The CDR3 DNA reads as TGTGCCAGCAGCCAAGTTCGCGGAACCGCTGAAGCTTTCTTT.

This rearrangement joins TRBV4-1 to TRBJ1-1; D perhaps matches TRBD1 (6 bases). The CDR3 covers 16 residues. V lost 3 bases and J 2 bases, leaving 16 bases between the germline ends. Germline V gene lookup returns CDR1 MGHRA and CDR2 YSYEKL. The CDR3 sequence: CASSQRDMGPNTEAFF. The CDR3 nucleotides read TGCGCCAGCAGCCAGAGGGACATGGGCCCCAACACTGAAGCTTTCTTT.

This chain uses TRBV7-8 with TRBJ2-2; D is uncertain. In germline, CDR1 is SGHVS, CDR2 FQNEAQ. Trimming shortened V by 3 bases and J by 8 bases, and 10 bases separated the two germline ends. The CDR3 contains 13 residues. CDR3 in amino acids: CASSLGFSGELFF. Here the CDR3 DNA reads TGTGCCAGCAGCTTGGGCTTTTCGGGGGAGCTGTTTTTT.

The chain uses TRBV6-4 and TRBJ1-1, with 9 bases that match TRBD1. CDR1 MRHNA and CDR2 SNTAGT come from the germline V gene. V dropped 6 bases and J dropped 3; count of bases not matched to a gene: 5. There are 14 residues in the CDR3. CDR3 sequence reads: CASRAGTGYTEAFF. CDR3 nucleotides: TGTGCCAGCAGAGCAGGGACAGGGTACACTGAAGCTTTCTTT.

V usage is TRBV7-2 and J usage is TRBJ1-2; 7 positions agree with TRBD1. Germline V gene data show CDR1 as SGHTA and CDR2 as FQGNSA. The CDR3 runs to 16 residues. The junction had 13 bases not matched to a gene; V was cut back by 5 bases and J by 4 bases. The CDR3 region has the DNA TGTGCCAGCAGCGCCCGAGAGACACAGGGGACCTATGGCTACACCTTC. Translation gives CASSARETQGTYGYTF. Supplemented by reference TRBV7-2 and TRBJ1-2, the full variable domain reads GAGVSQSPSNKVTEKGKDVELRCDPISGHTALYWYRQSLGQGLEFLIYFQGNSAPDKSGLPSDRFSAERTGGSVSTLTIQRTQQEDSAVYLCASSARETQGTYGYTFGSGTRLTVV.

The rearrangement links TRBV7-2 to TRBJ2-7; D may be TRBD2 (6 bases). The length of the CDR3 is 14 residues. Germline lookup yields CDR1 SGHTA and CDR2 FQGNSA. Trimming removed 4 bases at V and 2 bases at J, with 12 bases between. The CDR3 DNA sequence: TGTGCCAGCAGCTCACGGGAGACCACCTACGAGCAGTACTTC. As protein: CASSSRETTYEQYF.

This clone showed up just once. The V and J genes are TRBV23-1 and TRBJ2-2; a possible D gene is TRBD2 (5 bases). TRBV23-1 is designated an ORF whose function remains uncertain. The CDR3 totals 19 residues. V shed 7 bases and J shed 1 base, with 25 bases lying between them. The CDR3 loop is CASTLTYLREGKNTGELFF. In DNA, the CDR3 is TGCGCCAGCACCCTCACCTATTTAAGAGAGGGAAAGAACACCGGGGAGCTGTTTTTT.

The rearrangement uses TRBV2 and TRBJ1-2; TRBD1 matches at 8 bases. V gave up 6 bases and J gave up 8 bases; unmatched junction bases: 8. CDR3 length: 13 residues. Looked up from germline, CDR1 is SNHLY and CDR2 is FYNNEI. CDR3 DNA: TGTGCCAGCAGCCAGGGGGCGCATCCCGGCTACACCTTC. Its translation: CASSQGAHPGYTF.

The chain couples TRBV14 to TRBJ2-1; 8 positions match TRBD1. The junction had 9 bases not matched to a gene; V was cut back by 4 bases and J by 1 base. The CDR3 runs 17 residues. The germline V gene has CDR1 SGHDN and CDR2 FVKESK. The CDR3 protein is CASSLLTGQGSYNEQFF. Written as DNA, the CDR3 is TGTGCCAGCAGCCTCCTTACAGGACAGGGTTCCTACAATGAGCAGTTCTTC.

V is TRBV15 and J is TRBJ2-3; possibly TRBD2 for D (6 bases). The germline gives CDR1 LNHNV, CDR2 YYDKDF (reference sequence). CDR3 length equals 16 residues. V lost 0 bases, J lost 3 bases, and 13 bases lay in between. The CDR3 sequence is CATSRDRAGPTDTQYF. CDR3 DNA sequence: TGTGCCACCAGCAGAGATCGGGCGGGACCGACAGATACGCAGTATTTT.

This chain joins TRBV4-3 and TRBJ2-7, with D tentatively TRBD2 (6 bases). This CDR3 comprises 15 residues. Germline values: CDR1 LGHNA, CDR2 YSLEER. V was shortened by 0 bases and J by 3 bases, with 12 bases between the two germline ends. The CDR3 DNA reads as TGCGCCAGCAGCCAAGATGGGGGACTGATCTACGAGCAGTACTTC. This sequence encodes CASSQDGGLIYEQYF.

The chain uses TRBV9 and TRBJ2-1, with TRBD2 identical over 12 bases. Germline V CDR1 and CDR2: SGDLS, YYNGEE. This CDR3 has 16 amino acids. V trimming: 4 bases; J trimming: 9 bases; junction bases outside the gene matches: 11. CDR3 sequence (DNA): TGTGCCAGCAGCCCCTGGACTAGCGGGACCAGAGGTGAGCAGTTCTTC. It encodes CASSPWTSGTRGEQFF.

As DNA, the CDR3 is TGTGCCAGCAGCTCATCTAGCGGGAGCTACGAGCAGTACTTC. Translated: CASSSSSGSYEQYF. V gene TRBV7-2 combines with J gene TRBJ2-7; 10 bases are shared with TRBD2. Trimming at V came to 4 bases and at J to 3 bases, leaving 3 bases not matched to a gene. Germline values: CDR1 SGHTA, CDR2 FQGNSA. This CDR3 spans 14 amino acids.